A single sample gave rise to the 22 T cell receptor beta chains below, sequenced in a study of CD8 T cells in ankylosing spondylitis. TCRdb redid the calling of the 5' RACE reads with MiXCR, one entry per CDR3 protein. Of about 400,000 distinct CDR3 sequences in the sample, roughly 20% were seen once. The sequenced sample was blood, either unsorted or a sorted T cell fraction (not recorded which). Every receptor here comes from a male donor with ankylosing spondylitis or in good health (not recorded which).

The V call is TRBV7-9, the J call TRBJ1-6; TRBD1 agrees at 9 bases. Unmatched junction bases numbered 4, after V lost 5 bases and J lost 5 bases. The CDR3 length is 15 residues. Germline V gives CDR1 SEHNR, CDR2 FQNEAQ (reference sequence). This CDR3 reads CASSGTGSDNSPLHF. CDR3 coding DNA: TGTGCCAGCAGCGGGACAGGGTCGGATAATTCACCCCTCCACTTT.

Concerning this clonotype: One end of the junction does not line up with germline, which may come from a read error. The rearrangement uses TRBV18 and TRBJ1-1, with D maybe TRBD1 (5 bases). From germline, CDR1 is KGHSH and CDR2 LQKENI. The CDR3 extends over 14 amino acids. CDR3 DNA: TGTGCCAGCTCCCCACCGGGGCTAAACACTGAAGCTTTCTTT. It yields the protein CASSPPGLNTEAFF.

Only a few counts were recorded for this clonotype. DNA of the CDR3: TGTGCCAGCAGTGCTGGGACAGGGAGAACCGGGGAGCTGTTTTTT. Translation gives CASSAGTGRTGELFF. The chain links TRBV12-3 or TRBV12-4 to TRBJ2-2; 9 bases fit TRBD1. Trimming removed 5 bases from V and 5 bases from J; junction bases left unmatched: 6. The CDR3 contains 15 residues.

The chain is built from TRBV29-1 and TRBJ2-2; 8 bases are shared with TRBD1. Germline assignment: CDR1 SQVTM and CDR2 ANQGSEA. V dropped 6 bases and J dropped 5; count of bases not matched to a gene: 8. The CDR3 has 14 residues. This CDR3 is CSVVGTGRTGELFF. CDR3 in DNA: TGCAGCGTCGTGGGGACAGGCCGAACCGGGGAGCTGTTTTTT.

The V gene is TRBV6-1, the J gene TRBJ2-7, with 10 bases aligning to TRBD1. The germline CDR1 and CDR2 sequences are MNHNS and SASEGT. Trimming removed 6 bases from V and 0 bases from J; junction bases left unmatched: 8. This CDR3 has 16 residues. This CDR3 is CASRGPGQGSSYEQYF. The DNA for the CDR3 is TGTGCCAGCAGGGGTCCGGGACAGGGGAGCTCCTACGAGCAGTACTTC.

A few counts support this clonotype. V and J are TRBV12-3 or TRBV12-4 and TRBJ2-3; D gene ambiguous. The CDR3 is 11 residues long. V gave up 6 bases and J gave up 6 bases, with 7 bases separating them. The CDR3 DNA reads as TGTGCCAGCAGAGGGTGGGATACGCAGTATTTT. This encodes CASRGWDTQYF.

This clonotype was detected a few times. The rearrangement joins TRBV7-9 to TRBJ2-2, with D perhaps matching TRBD2 (5 bases). Trimming took off 1 base at V and 0 bases at J, with 9 bases between the two ends. CDR1 and CDR2 (germline): SEHNR, FQNEAQ (reference sequence). CDR3 length: 16 amino acids. The CDR3: CASSLVRGANTGELFF. The CDR3 DNA reads TGTGCCAGCAGCTTAGTTCGGGGAGCGAACACCGGGGAGCTGTTTTTT.

This clonotype was picked up a small number of times. The V and J genes are TRBV20-1 and TRBJ2-7; TRBD2 aligns across 10 bases. CDR3 length: 14 amino acids. The V and J ends lost 5 bases and 3 bases, in that order; junction bases with no gene match: 7. CDR1 and CDR2 from the germline V gene are DFQATT and SNEGSKA (reference sequence). CDR3 coding DNA: TGCAGTGCTTCTCGATTAGCGGGGGGCTACGAGCAGTACTTC. Its translation is CSASRLAGGYEQYF.

The chain uses TRBV11-1 and TRBJ2-3; 10 bases map to TRBD2. J was trimmed by 0 bases and V by 4 bases; bases with no gene match: 10. The germline V gene has CDR1 SGHAT and CDR2 FQDESV (reference sequence). This CDR3 has 18 residues. The CDR3 reads CASSSTAGGLWSTDTQYF. The CDR3, as DNA: TGTGCCAGCAGCTCAACAGCGGGGGGGCTATGGAGCACAGATACGCAGTATTTT.

The V gene is TRBV21-1, the J gene TRBJ2-5; the table gives TRBD1 as D, unverified against the DNA. TRBV21-1 is flagged as a pseudogene. There are 13 residues in the CDR3. In DNA form, the CDR3 reads TGTGCCACCCAAGTAAAGGGGGCTGAGACCCAGTACTTC. It specifies CATQVKGAETQYF.

The V gene is TRBV5-6, the J gene TRBJ2-3; 11 bases agree with TRBD1. The V gene end was trimmed by 4 bases and the J gene end by 6 bases; junction bases not matched to a gene: 10. There are 16 residues in the CDR3. Germline V gene data show CDR1 as SGHDT and CDR2 as YYEEEE. CDR3 DNA: TGTGCCAGCAGCGAGCCGGGACAGGGGGAATTCGATACGCAGTATTTT. Its translation is CASSEPGQGEFDTQYF.

This rearrangement joins TRBV12-3 or TRBV12-4 to TRBJ2-1; D not certain. Trimming took off 3 bases at V and 8 bases at J, with 14 bases between the two ends. The CDR3 has 14 amino acids. CDR3 protein: CASSFGPAGDEQFF. Written as DNA, the CDR3 is TGTGCCAGCAGTTTCGGCCCCGCAGGCGATGAGCAGTTCTTC.

The chain carries TRBV12-3 or TRBV12-4 and TRBJ2-7, with TRBD1 matching over 9 bases. There are 15 residues in the CDR3. Trimming at V came to 7 bases and at J to 2 bases, leaving 9 bases not matched to a gene. CDR3: CASTNGDRVAYEQYF. CDR3 bases: TGTGCCAGCACCAATGGGGACAGGGTTGCCTACGAGCAGTACTTC.

The chain couples TRBV12-5 to TRBJ2-3; D might be TRBD1 or TRBD2, each matching 5 bases. CDR1 is LGHNT, CDR2 FRNRAP, per germline. V shed 3 bases and J shed 6 bases, with 16 bases lying between them. This CDR3 has 15 amino acids. CDR3 amino acids: CASGLRDGLLDTQYF. The CDR3 DNA reads TGTGCTAGTGGTTTAAGGGACGGTCTGCTGGATACGCAGTATTTT.

This clonotype has more than one count but fewer than ten. V gene TRBV28 combines with J gene TRBJ1-5; possibly TRBD1 for D (6 bases). Trimming took off 10 bases at V and 0 bases at J, with 10 bases between the two ends. Germline V gene data show CDR1 as MDHEN and CDR2 as SYDVKM. This CDR3 contains 13 residues. This CDR3 reads CATGHHSNQPQHF. DNA for the CDR3: TGTGCCACGGGACATCATAGCAATCAGCCCCAGCATTTT. Variable domain in full (rest from reference TRBV28 and TRBJ1-5): DVKVTQSSRYLVKRTGEKVFLECVQDMDHENMFWYRQDPGLGLRLIYFSYDVKMKEKGDIPEGYSVSREKKERFSLILESASTNQTSMYLCATGHHSNQPQHFGDGTRLSIL.

This chain connects TRBV12-3 or TRBV12-4 to TRBJ2-5; 7 nucleotides line up with TRBD1. Trimming at V came to 2 bases and at J to 5 bases, leaving 8 bases not matched to a gene. The CDR3 is made up of 15 amino acids. This chain's CDR3 is CASSLTPGGWETQYF. As DNA, the CDR3 is TGTGCCAGCAGTTTAACCCCAGGGGGTTGGGAGACCCAGTACTTC.

This clonotype was counted a few times. This CDR3 is CASSLVRENTDTQYF. DNA for the CDR3: TGTGCCAGCAGTTTAGTTCGGGAAAACACAGATACGCAGTATTTT. The rearrangement links TRBV12-3 or TRBV12-4 to TRBJ2-3, with a possible D match to TRBD2 (5 bases). CDR3 length: 15 amino acids. Between the trimmed V and J ends, which lost 1 base and 2 bases, there was a span of 10 bases.

This clonotype was recorded once. The chain carries TRBV7-9 and TRBJ2-1, with a tentative D call TRBD1 (6 bases). The germline CDR1 and CDR2 sequences are SEHNR and FQNEAQ (reference sequence). This CDR3 is built from 16 residues. V gave up 6 bases and J gave up 8 bases, with 23 bases separating them. The CDR3 coding sequence is TGTGCCAGCAGAATAGGGCCATCCCCAGGGGTAGATGAGCAGTTCTTC. Protein: CASRIGPSPGVDEQFF.

The chain carries TRBV7-9 and TRBJ2-2; tentative D call: TRBD2 (6 bases). The V end was cut by 5 bases, the J end by 0 bases, with 16 bases between. The CDR3 extends over 17 amino acids. CDR1 is SEHNR and CDR2 is FQNEAQ in the germline V gene (reference sequence). The CDR3 reads CASSHTGLNSNTGELFF. CDR3 bases: TGTGCCAGCAGCCATACGGGACTCAACTCGAACACCGGGGAGCTGTTTTTT.

V is TRBV12-3 or TRBV12-4 and J is TRBJ2-3; D uncertain. The CDR3 totals 12 residues. Between the trimmed V and J ends, which lost 3 bases and 8 bases, there was a span of 9 bases. CDR3 loop: CASSFNYGTQYF. The DNA for the CDR3 is TGTGCCAGCAGTTTCAACTACGGTACGCAGTATTTT.

This clonotype was picked up a small number of times. V is TRBV9 and J is TRBJ1-3; D is unclear. CDR3 size: 17 residues. The germline V and J ends were trimmed by 3 bases and 0 bases, with 16 bases remaining between them. The germline gives CDR1 SGDLS, CDR2 YYNGEE. As DNA, the CDR3 is TGTGCCAGCAGCGAGAGGGATTGGGGTTCCTCTGGAAACACCATATATTTT. It is translated as CASSERDWGSSGNTIYF.

The chain links TRBV29-1 to TRBJ2-7; 11 bases line up with TRBD1. V trimming: 6 bases; J trimming: 6 bases; junction bases outside the gene matches: 1. The CDR3 runs 11 residues. Germline V gene lookup returns CDR1 SQVTM and CDR2 ANQGSEA. The CDR3 DNA sequence: TGCAGCGTCGGGACAGGGGGCGAGCAGTACTTC. Amino acids: CSVGTGGEQYF.